This TCR beta chain was identified during a study of cytomegalovirus exposure and HLA in healthy donors (dated by TCRdb to about 2017). Background for the entire study: In an earlier analysis of 587 of the donors, 250 to 350 Gb of sequence data and some 120 million unique TCR beta sequences from roughly 180 million T cells were reported. Roughly 320 gigabases of sequencing data and roughly 81 million unique TCR sequences made up an early release that covered several hundred HLA-typed donors. Among the roughly 370 genotyped donors, around 81% belonged to the genetic ancestry cluster associated with self-reported Caucasian donors. The aim of the study was to test whether cataloging public T cell receptors could identify signatures of past pathogen exposure. The study used immunosequencing to profile the T cell repertoires of several hundred subjects and linked those repertoires to cytomegalovirus serostatus. Along with the roughly 700-subject first cohort, a separate validation cohort of over a hundred different subjects was used. To predict cytomegalovirus infection status, the study combined high-throughput TCR immunosequencing, statistical association of individual TCRs with disease status, and machine learning. In a later analysis, previously published TCR beta repertoires from about 640 donors were re-analyzed and high-resolution HLA genotyping was added so that TCR occurrence patterns could be studied. In the later analysis, no new phenotypic data were used to find candidate immune exposures; instead, reliance was placed on TCR beta sequences and their occurrence across donors. An earlier analysis of about 600 of the donors used high-throughput TCR beta sequencing to judge whether each TCR beta V gene segment behaved as functional or pseudogenic. Donor age, sex, ethnicity and CMV serostatus were compiled together with the repertoire data. A later genetic analysis used genome-wide SNP genotypes for 398 of the 666 donors, treating that subset as a discovery cohort. Every repertoire in the discovery cohort had been generated on one and the same sequencing platform. HLA typing included class I and class II loci at four-digit resolution. The number of donors typed differed by locus, with about 629-630 for A, B, C, DRB1 and DQB1, more than 500 for DQA1, 600 to 610 for DPA1, and approximately 470 for DPB1. Several DR-DQ haplotypes were handled as single units for association and clustering because linkage in the cohort was strong. Across some 400 genotyped donors of the cohort, an average of approximately 240,000 unique TCR beta nucleotide sequences per donor were sequenced, and about a sixth of those sequences were non-productive. Broad study findings and their caveats: Because counts were too low, more than 15 rarely observed V segments, including chromosome 9 orphons, were left out of the earlier analysis of some 640 of the donors. In vitro tests confirmed that a few of the cytomegalovirus-associated TCR beta chains recognize cytomegalovirus antigens. Strong co-occurrence of HLA alleles, especially DR and DQ, made assigning TCR associations to individual alleles difficult. Sequencing depth was assumed to be roughly uniform across donors in the presence/absence analyses, though that assumption may not hold. A group of highly shared sequence variants was considered likely to be a technical artifact of the sequencing pipeline. In a later genetic analysis, a missense DCLRE1C variant was associated with V-gene and J-gene trimming of TCR beta chains, and the association was replicated in an independent cohort. A later analysis found that TCR association rates varied across HLA loci, with DRB1 alleles showing the most associated TCRs and HLA-C alleles the fewest. It was suggested by the authors that the approach could potentially be generalized to other disease states and immunological phenotypes. The 87-base-pair reads could not distinguish some IMGT-functional V segments, including TRBV6-2 and TRBV6-3, so those segments were excluded. Linkage disequilibrium might explain the correlated functional status among segregating V segments, but an unknown experimental factor could not be ruled out. According to a later analysis, most CMV-associated TCR beta chains appeared to be HLA-restricted, and the HLA associations seemed to be driven largely by CMV exposure. Most TCR sequences were observed very rarely across donors, whereas some public TCRs were present in many individuals. At a false discovery rate of 0.05, a later analysis linked roughly 17,000 TCR beta sequences to specific HLA alleles. Compared with equally common non-associated chains, HLA-associated TCR beta chains in a later analysis were more clonally expanded and had lower generation probabilities. A further reported finding was that TCR beta sequences accurately predicted the HLA-A and HLA-B alleles for most subjects in the first cohort. The classifier was reported to diagnose cytomegalovirus status with high specificity and sensitivity in both the original and validation cohorts. Because some donors lacked HLA typing at each locus, the association tests relied only on the typed subset. Several of the top co-occurrence clusters appeared to be linked to parvovirus B19, influenza, CMV and Epstein-Barr virus, according to a later analysis. The only immune exposure information available for the cohort was CMV serostatus. Only TCR beta chains were sequenced in this cohort, and the absence of alpha or paired-chain data limited detectable features. In an earlier analysis of approximately 590 of the donors, most TCR beta V segments appeared in productive rearrangements about 87% or about 30% of the time, broadly matching IMGT annotations. In the study, approximately 150 TCR beta chains were listed as associated with cytomegalovirus. A later genetic analysis reported fewer N-insertions in productive TCRs among donors in an Asian-associated ancestry cluster than the roughly 700-donor mean.

Including cysteine and phenylalanine, the CDR3 has 14 amino acids. This entry keeps only the CDR3 DNA: 42 bases, framed from base 1. From a lookup of the germline V gene (reference sequence), CDR1 and CDR2 are GTSNPN and SVGIG. V is pared back by 2 bases and J by 8 bases, with 18 bases lying between the germline termini. Comments on this clone: The antigen it binds to is not known. Base quality data are lacking; no much larger clone is found one base away.

The cohort consisted of some 670 healthy bone marrow donors. All cohort members were sampled while nominally healthy, although unrecorded immune exposures were likely present. The donor was CMV seronegative and was included in the group of approximately 350 seronegative cohort members. Each donor provided a peripheral blood sample, and peripheral blood mononuclear cells were used for TCR beta sequencing. The Qiagen DNeasy Blood Extraction Kit was used to extract genomic DNA from the blood cell samples. Libraries were built with the immunoSEQ multiplex PCR assay. The multiplex PCR relied on a mix of 60 forward primers for TCR Vbeta segments and 13 reverse primers for TCR Jbeta segments. Amplification of the CDR3 region of rearranged TCR beta genes was performed with a multiplex PCR assay on genomic DNA. The amplified TCR beta libraries were sequenced on the Illumina HiSeq System as 87-base-pair reads. The paper's processing steps were these. In a later analysis, some 80 million unique TCR beta chains were counted across the roughly 670 repertoires, and roughly 11 million of these chains were shared by at least two donors. A nearest-neighbor algorithm error-corrected the raw reads and collapsed the reads into unique sequences, merging closely related sequences to remove PCR and sequencing errors. Alignment of CDR3 sequences to IMGT reference sequences was used to assign V, D and J gene segments. Each retained sequence needed at least a six-nucleotide match to both a V gene segment and a J gene segment. Rearrangements were called productive when the CDR3 lacked stop codons and stayed in frame with V and J; all others were non-productive. Following IMGT convention, CDR3 was defined as the stretch from the second conserved V-encoded cysteine up to the conserved J-encoded phenylalanine. In an earlier analysis of around 600 of the donors, sequences lacking an unambiguous match to a single V gene segment were excluded. An earlier analysis of 587 of the donors called V segments functional above 56.7% productive rearrangements and segregating when the between-donor standard deviation exceeded 5%. A statistical classification framework was developed to diagnose cytomegalovirus status using the catalog of TCR beta chain sequences. A later analysis assigned V and J genes by comparing TCR nucleotide sequences with IMGT/GENE-DB human TR gene sequences. In a later analysis, CDR3 sequences and most-parsimonious VDJ recombination scenarios were assigned using the TCRdist pipeline. In a later analysis, each TCR beta chain was defined by its CDR3 amino acid sequence together with its V-gene family, and reads lacking a unique V-gene family were excluded. A later analysis removed over 500 highly shared, low-generation-probability nucleotide sequences to deal with suspected cross-contamination and a sequencing artifact. In a later analysis, a clonal expansion index for each public chain was calculated from normalized within-repertoire ranks of inferred template counts. Generation probabilities in a later analysis came from a VDJ recombination model fitted to out-of-frame rearrangements, and those results were checked against IGoR. A later analysis scored TCR-TCR, TCR-HLA and TCR-CMV co-occurrence with hypergeometric tests, applying a repertoire-size bias correction to TCR pairs. To estimate false discovery rates, a later analysis permuted the HLA or CMV assignments 20 times. In a later analysis, co-occurring TCRs were grouped using DBSCAN, with TCRdist sequence similarity added in when clustering inside HLA-allele-positive subsets. Repertoires with fewer than 30,000 or more than 120,000 public chains were left out of co-occurrence clustering, as were several repertoires with anomalous nucleotide sharing. TCRdb retrieved this table from immuneACCESS and kept in-frame rearrangements only. Not all clones are present; in checked studies, unresolved V genes account for under half, and no reason is known for the remainder. V and J calls and clone size are as listed in that table; D and trimming were resolved from the DNA. For this sample the table gives approximately 130,000 clones, of which 70% to 90% were detected only once. About 1.6% of the sample goes to the ten largest clones.

What was sequenced was PBMCs. The sequence was obtained from a man between 40 and 49 years old in good health and CMV-seronegative. The rearranged segments are TRBV30 and TRBJ1-1, and possibly TRBD1, on 6 matching bases. The DNA sequence is as follows: TGTGCCTGGAGTACCTATGGACAGACAAGCGAAGCTTTCTTT. The resulting protein is CAWSTYGQTSEAFF.